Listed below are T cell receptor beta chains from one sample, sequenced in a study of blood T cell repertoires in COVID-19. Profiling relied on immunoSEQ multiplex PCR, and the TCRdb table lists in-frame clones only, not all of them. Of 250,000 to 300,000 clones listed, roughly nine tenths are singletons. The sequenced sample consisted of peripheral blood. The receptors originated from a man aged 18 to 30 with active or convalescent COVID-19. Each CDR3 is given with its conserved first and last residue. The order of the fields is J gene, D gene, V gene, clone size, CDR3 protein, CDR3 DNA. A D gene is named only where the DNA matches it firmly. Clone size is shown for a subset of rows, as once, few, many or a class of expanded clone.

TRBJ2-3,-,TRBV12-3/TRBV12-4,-,CASGGRTDTQYF,TGTGCCAGCGGGGGCAGGACAGATACGCAGTATTTT
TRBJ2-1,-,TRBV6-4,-,CASSYRDSGEQFF,TGTGCCAGCAGTTACAGGGATTCGGGTGAGCAGTTCTTC
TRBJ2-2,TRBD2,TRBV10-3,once,CAISESWGGGRTGELFF,TGTGCCATCAGTGAGTCGTGGGGGGGAGGACGCACCGGGGAGCTGTTTTTT
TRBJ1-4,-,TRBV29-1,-,CSVLTADGGEKLFF,TGCAGCGTTTTAACAGCAGACGGCGGGGAAAAACTGTTTTTT
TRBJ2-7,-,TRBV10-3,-,CAISDTQRSLQYF,TGTGCCATCAGTGACACACAGCGGAGCCTTCAGTACTTC
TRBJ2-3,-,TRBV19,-,CASSTEGYGTDTQYF,TGTGCCAGTAGCACTGAGGGATACGGTACAGATACGCAGTATTTT
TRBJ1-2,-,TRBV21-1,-,CASSTPDVRGGNGYTF,TGTGCCAGCAGCACGCCGGATGTCCGGGGTGGCAATGGCTACACCTTC
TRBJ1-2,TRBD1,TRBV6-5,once,CASRGLDRGHAGYTF,TGTGCCAGCAGGGGGTTGGACAGGGGACATGCGGGCTACACCTTC
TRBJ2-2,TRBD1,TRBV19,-,CASSMIGTGGFGELFF,TGTGCCAGTAGTATGATTGGGACAGGTGGTTTTGGGGAGCTGTTTTTT
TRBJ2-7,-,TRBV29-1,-,CSVGGGQVYEQYF,TGCAGCGTTGGGGGGGGACAGGTCTACGAGCAGTACTTC
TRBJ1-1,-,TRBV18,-,CASSPQELNTEAFF,TGTGCCAGCTCACCACAGGAGTTGAACACTGAAGCTTTCTTT
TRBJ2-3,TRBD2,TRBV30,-,CAWTSGGTDTQYF,TGTGCCTGGACTAGCGGGGGTACAGATACGCAGTATTTT
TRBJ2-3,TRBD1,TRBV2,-,CASRPGGGYGADTQYF,TGTGCCAGCAGGCCAGGGGGCGGCTACGGCGCGGATACGCAGTATTTT
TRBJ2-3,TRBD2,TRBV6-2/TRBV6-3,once,CASSLTGLAGDTQYF,TGTGCCAGCAGTCTCACCGGGCTAGCGGGAGATACGCAGTATTTT
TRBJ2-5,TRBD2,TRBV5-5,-,CASSLAPLAGEETQYF,TGTGCCAGCAGCTTGGCACCCCTAGCGGGAGAAGAGACCCAGTACTTC
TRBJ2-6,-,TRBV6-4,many,CASSDSAGGGANVLTF,TGTGCCAGCAGTGACTCAGCCGGGGGTGGGGCCAACGTCCTGACTTTC
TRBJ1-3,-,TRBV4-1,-,CASSQPQISGNTIYF,TGCGCCAGCAGCCAGCCCCAGATTTCTGGAAACACCATATATTTT
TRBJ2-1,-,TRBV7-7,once,CASSLDRSSYNEQFF,TGTGCTAGCAGCTTAGACAGAAGCTCCTACAATGAGCAGTTCTTC
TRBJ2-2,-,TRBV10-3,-,CAINRDLRSTGELFF,TGTGCCATCAACCGGGACTTAAGGAGCACCGGGGAGCTGTTTTTT
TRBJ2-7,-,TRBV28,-,CASSLTPYEQYF,TGTGCCAGCAGTTTGACACCCTACGAGCAGTACTTC
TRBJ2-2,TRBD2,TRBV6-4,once,CASPFSSGANTGELFF,TGTGCCAGCCCGTTCTCTAGCGGTGCGAACACCGGGGAGCTGTTTTTT
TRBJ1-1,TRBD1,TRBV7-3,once,CASSPGGQGSTEAFF,TGTGCCAGCAGCCCGGGGGGACAGGGATCCACTGAAGCTTTCTTT
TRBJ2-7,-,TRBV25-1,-,CASSEVGYEQYF,TGTGCCAGCAGTGAAGTCGGTTACGAGCAGTACTTC
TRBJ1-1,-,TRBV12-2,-,CASHTAAFF,TGTGCAAGTCACACCGCAGCTTTCTTT
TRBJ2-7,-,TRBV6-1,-,CASSELMVAVTYEQYF,TGTGCCAGCAGTGAGTTGATGGTAGCGGTTACCTACGAGCAGTACTTC
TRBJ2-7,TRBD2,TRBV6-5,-,CASSYTRTSGSEQYF,TGTGCCAGCAGTTACACACGGACTAGCGGGAGCGAGCAGTACTTC
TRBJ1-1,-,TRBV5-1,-,CASSLWTASEAFF,TGCGCCAGCAGCCTCTGGACAGCATCTGAAGCTTTCTTT
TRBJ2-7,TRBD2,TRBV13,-,CASSLVSAPTSGRKYEQYF,TGTGCCAGCAGCTTAGTTTCAGCCCCCACTAGCGGGAGGAAATACGAGCAGTACTTC
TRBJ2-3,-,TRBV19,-,CASTLSVSSTDTQYF,TGTGCCAGTACCCTCAGCGTTTCTAGCACAGATACGCAGTATTTT
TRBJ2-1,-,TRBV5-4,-,CASSLDGRGYYNEQFF,TGTGCCAGCAGCTTAGACGGTCGCGGGTACTACAATGAGCAGTTCTTC
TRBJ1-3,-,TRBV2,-,CASSARTGTGNTIYF,TGTGCCAGCAGTGCACGCACAGGGACGGGAAACACCATATATTTT
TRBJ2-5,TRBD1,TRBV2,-,CASRRPRGGTGETQYF,TGTGCCAGCAGGAGGCCCCGAGGGGGGACAGGGGAGACCCAGTACTTC
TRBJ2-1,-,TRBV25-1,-,CASSEYFPGQQYNEQFF,TGTGCCAGCAGTGAATATTTCCCGGGACAACAATACAATGAGCAGTTCTTC
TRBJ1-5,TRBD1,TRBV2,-,CASSRQGRNQPQHF,TGTGCCAGCAGTCGACAGGGAAGGAATCAGCCCCAGCATTTT
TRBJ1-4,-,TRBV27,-,CASTFLRGRAGATNEKLFF,TGTGCCAGCACGTTCCTGCGAGGGAGGGCTGGGGCAACTAATGAAAAACTGTTTTTT
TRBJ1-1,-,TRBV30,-,CAWSGQGGELSTEAFF,TGTGCCTGGAGTGGTCAGGGAGGGGAGTTGAGCACTGAAGCTTTCTTT
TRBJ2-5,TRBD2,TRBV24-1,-,CATSEAGLAGGPVTQYF,TGTGCCACCAGTGAAGCGGGACTAGCGGGAGGGCCGGTGACCCAGTACTTC
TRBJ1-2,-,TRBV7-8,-,CASSPGSSVYGYTF,TGTGCCAGCAGCCCCGGGAGTTCCGTCTATGGCTACACCTTC
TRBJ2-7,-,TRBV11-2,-,CASSLLPVYEQYF,TGTGCCAGCAGCTTACTACCCGTCTACGAGCAGTACTTC
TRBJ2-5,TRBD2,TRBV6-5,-,CATSPLRDYRETQYF,TGTGCCACCTCCCCCCTCCGGGACTATAGAGAGACCCAGTACTTC
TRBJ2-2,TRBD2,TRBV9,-,CASSAGTSANTGELFF,TGTGCCAGCAGCGCAGGGACTAGCGCAAACACCGGGGAGCTGTTTTTT
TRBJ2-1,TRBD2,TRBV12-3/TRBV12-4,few,CASRFGTNAFF,TGTGCCAGCAGGTTCGGGACTAACGCGTTCTTC
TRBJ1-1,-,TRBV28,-,CASRGGLMNTEAFF,TGTGCCAGCCGCGGCGGGCTCATGAACACTGAAGCTTTCTTT
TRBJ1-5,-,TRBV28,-,CASRSSGVEQPQHF,TGTGCCAGCCGGTCAAGCGGGGTCGAGCAGCCCCAGCATTTT
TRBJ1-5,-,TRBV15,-,CATSREEGSAQPQHF,TGTGCCACCAGCAGAGAGGAGGGGTCAGCTCAGCCCCAGCATTTT
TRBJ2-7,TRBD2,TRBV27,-,CASSLRGLAGHYEQYF,TGTGCCAGCAGTTTAAGGGGACTAGCGGGCCACTACGAGCAGTACTTC
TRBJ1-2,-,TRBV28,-,CASSPGGYNYGYTF,TGTGCCAGCAGTCCCGGGGGTTATAACTATGGCTACACCTTC
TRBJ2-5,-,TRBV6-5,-,CASTLGSGRRETQYF,TGTGCCAGCACTCTAGGGTCCGGGCGGAGGGAGACCCAGTACTTC
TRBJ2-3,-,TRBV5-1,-,CASSGNVRVRDTQYF,TGCGCCAGCAGCGGTAACGTCCGGGTACGGGATACGCAGTATTTT
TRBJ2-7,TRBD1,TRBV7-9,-,CASSQTGDSEQYF,TGTGCCAGCAGTCAAACAGGGGATAGCGAGCAGTACTTC
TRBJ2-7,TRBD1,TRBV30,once,CAWRGQGVYEQYF,TGTGCCTGGAGGGGACAGGGGGTCTACGAGCAGTACTTC
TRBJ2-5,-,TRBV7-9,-,CASSSSGETQYF,TGTGCCAGCAGCTCGAGCGGGGAGACCCAGTACTTC
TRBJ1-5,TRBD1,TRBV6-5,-,CASSFPTGGGQPQHF,TGTGCCAGCAGTTTTCCGACAGGGGGCGGTCAGCCCCAGCATTTT
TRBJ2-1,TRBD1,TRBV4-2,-,CASSQEWDRSYNEQFF,TGTGCCAGCAGCCAAGAATGGGACAGATCCTACAATGAGCAGTTCTTC
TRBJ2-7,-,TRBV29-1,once,CSVEDAGGYEQYF,TGCAGCGTTGAAGATGCCGGGGGTTACGAGCAGTACTTC
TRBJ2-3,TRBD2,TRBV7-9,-,CASSLGAGVGSDTQYF,TGTGCCAGCAGCTTAGGGGCGGGAGTGGGCTCAGATACGCAGTATTTT
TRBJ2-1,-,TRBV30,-,CAWSGASDEQFF,TGTGCCTGGAGTGGAGCTAGCGATGAGCAGTTCTTC
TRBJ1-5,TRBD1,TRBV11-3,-,CASSPDREGQPQHF,TGTGCCAGCAGCCCCGACAGGGAAGGTCAGCCCCAGCATTTT
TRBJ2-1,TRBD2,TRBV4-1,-,CASSQGAGGPSYNEQFF,TGCGCCAGCAGCCAAGGCGCGGGGGGGCCGTCCTACAATGAGCAGTTCTTC